The 6 T cell receptor beta chains below come from one sample, sequenced in a study of cytomegalovirus exposure and HLA in healthy donors. Both 60 Vbeta primers and 13 Jbeta primers went into the PCR. Assay used: immunoSEQ multiplex PCR; TCRdb lists only in-frame clones, some missing. The repertoire holds 100,000 to 150,000 clones, with 70% to 80% as singletons. The source material was PBMCs. The receptors stem from a female donor in good health and CMV-seronegative.

The V call is TRBV9, the J call TRBJ1-5; D uncertain. The V gene's germline CDR1 is SGDLS and CDR2 YYNGEE. Trimming stripped 0 bases from V and 4 bases from J, with 14 bases between. CDR3 size: 16 residues. The CDR3 bases are TGTGCCAGCAGCGTAGGAGGAGGAGCTGAAAATCAGCCCCAGCATTTT. Its translation is CASSVGGGAENQPQHF.

The rearrangement uses TRBV4-3 and TRBJ1-1, with TRBD1 matching over 7 bases. CDR3 length equals 15 residues. V lost 1 base, J lost 11 bases, and 13 bases stayed unmatched. The germline V gene encodes CDR1 LGHNA and CDR2 YSLEER. The CDR3: CASSQAQGKGARAFF. Written as DNA, the CDR3 is TGCGCCAGCAGCCAAGCGCAGGGTAAGGGGGCGCGTGCTTTCTTT.

Of note for this clone: The identical CDR3 is also encoded by other nucleotide sequences in the sample. The V and J genes are TRBV4-3 and TRBJ2-3; D unclear. Germline V gene lookup returns CDR1 LGHNA and CDR2 YSLEER. V lost 0 bases, J lost 5 bases, and 3 bases lay in between. CDR3 length equals 12 residues. CDR3 region: CASSQDRDTQYF. Here the CDR3 DNA reads TGCGCCAGCAGCCAAGATCGAGATACGCAGTATTTT.

CDR3 residues: CASSQDGGLGAYYEQYF. The DNA for the CDR3 is TGTGCCAGCAGCCAAGATGGCGGACTAGGCGCTTACTACGAGCAGTACTTC. The chain uses TRBV4-2 and TRBJ2-7; 7 bases are a match to TRBD2. The CDR3 loop spans 17 amino acids. V gave up 0 bases and J gave up 3 bases; unmatched junction bases: 11. CDR1 and CDR2 from the germline V gene are LGHNA and YNFKEQ.

The gene calls are TRBV20-1 and TRBJ1-1; D is perhaps TRBD1 (6 bases). There are 11 residues in the CDR3. CDR1 and CDR2 (germline): DFQATT, SNEGSKA (reference sequence). Trimming removed 7 bases at V and 1 base at J, with 7 bases between. CDR3 DNA: TGCAGTGTACAGGGGAACACTGAAGCTTTCTTT. It is translated as CSVQGNTEAFF.

The J gene is TRBJ2-3, the V gene TRBV13; 9 positions match TRBD2. V shed 5 bases and J 3 bases; nucleotides not matched to a gene: 9. Germline assignment: CDR1 PRHDT and CDR2 FYEKMQ (reference sequence). CDR3 length: 16 residues. CDR3: CASSTPGLADTDTQYF. CDR3 DNA: TGTGCCAGCAGCACCCCGGGACTAGCAGATACAGATACGCAGTATTTT. Supplemented by reference TRBV13 and TRBJ2-3, the full variable domain reads AAGVIQSPRHLIKEKRETATLKCYPIPRHDTVYWYQQGPGQDPQFLISFYEKMQSDKGSIPDRFSAQQFSDYHSELNMSSLELGDSALYFCASSTPGLADTDTQYFGPGTRLTVL.